This T cell receptor beta chain stems from a study of blood T cell repertoires in COVID-19. Study summary: The origin of the acute and convalescent COVID-19 samples was the United States, Italy and Spain. PBMCs, B-cell-depleted T cells, or T cells were the source of the cDNA or gDNA that made up the material.

Seattle cases were enrolled at active infection and followed longitudinally. Authors' methods: Quantification of nucleated cells was approximated via reference gene primer amplification. Data came from immunoSEQ multiplex PCR; TCRdb stores just in-frame clones and leaves some out. The D gene and trimming were derived from the DNA, and the V and J assignments and clone size from that table. The table lists approximately 290,000 clones, about 86% of them singletons. CDR1 is MDHEN, CDR2 SYDVKM, per germline. The CDR3 length is 18 residues. Between the trimmed V and J ends, which lost 5 bases and 0 bases, there was a span of 20 bases.

The material sequenced was peripheral blood. The receptor was isolated from a person between 65 and 80 years old with COVID-19, enrolled during active disease. The chain recombines TRBV28 with TRBJ1-3; D is uncertain. The CDR3 sequence: CASSPGFSTPGSGNTIYF. In nucleotides, the CDR3 is TGTGCCAGCAGTCCCGGTTTTTCCACTCCGGGCTCTGGAAACACCATATATTTT.